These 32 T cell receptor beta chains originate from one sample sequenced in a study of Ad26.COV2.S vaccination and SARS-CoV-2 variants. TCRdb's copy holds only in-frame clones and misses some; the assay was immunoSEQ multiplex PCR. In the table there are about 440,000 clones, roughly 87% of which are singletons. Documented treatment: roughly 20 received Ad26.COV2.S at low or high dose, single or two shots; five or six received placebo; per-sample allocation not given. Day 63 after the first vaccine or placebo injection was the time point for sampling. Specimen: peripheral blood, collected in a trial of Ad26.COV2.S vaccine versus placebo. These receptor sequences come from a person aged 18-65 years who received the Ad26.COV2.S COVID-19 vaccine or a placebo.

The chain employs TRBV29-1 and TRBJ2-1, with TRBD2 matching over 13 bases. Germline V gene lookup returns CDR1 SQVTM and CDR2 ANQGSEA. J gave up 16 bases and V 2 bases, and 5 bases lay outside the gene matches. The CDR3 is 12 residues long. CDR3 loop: CSVERLAGGGFF. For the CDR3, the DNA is TGCAGCGTTGAACGACTAGCGGGAGGAGGTTTCTTC.

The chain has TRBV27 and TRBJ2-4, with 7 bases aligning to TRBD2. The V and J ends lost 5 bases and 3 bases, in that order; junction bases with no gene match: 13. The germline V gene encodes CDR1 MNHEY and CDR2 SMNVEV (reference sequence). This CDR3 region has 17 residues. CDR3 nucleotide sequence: TGTGCCAGCAGTCCACCCTGGGAGGGTGGGTTCAAAAACATTCAGTACTTC. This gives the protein CASSPPWEGGFKNIQYF.

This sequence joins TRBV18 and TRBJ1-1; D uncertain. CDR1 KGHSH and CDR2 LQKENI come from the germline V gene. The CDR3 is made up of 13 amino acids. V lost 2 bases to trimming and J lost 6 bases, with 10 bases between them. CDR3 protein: CASSPRRTSEAFF. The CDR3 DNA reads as TGTGCCAGCTCACCAAGGCGGACCTCTGAAGCTTTCTTT.

The chain's CDR3 is CASSEIGLAVQETQYF. For the CDR3, the DNA is TGTGCCAGCAGTGAAATCGGACTAGCGGTTCAAGAGACCCAGTACTTC. The chain couples TRBV6-1 to TRBJ2-5; TRBD2 matches at 10 bases. After removal of 2 bases from V and 2 bases from J, the junction contained 5 bases not matched to a gene. Germline V gene sequence: CDR1 MNHNS, CDR2 SASEGT. CDR3 size: 16 residues.

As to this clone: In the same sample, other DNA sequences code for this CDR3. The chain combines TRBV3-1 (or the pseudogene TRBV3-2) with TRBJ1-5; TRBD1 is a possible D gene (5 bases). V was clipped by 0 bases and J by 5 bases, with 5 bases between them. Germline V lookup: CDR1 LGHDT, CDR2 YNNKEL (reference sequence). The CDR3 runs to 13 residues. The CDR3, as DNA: TGTGCCAGCAGCCAAGACAGGGATCAGCCCCAGCATTTT. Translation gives CASSQDRDQPQHF.

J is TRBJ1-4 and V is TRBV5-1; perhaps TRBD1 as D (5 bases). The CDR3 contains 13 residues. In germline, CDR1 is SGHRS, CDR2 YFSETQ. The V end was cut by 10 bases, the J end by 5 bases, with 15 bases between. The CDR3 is CASRGEKNEKLFF. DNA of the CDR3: TGCGCCTCCCGGGGGGAAAAAAATGAAAAACTGTTTTTT. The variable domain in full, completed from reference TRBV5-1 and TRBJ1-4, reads KAGVTQTPRYLIKTRGQQVTLSCSPISGHRSVSWYQQTPGQGLQFLFEYFSETQRNKGNFPGRFSGRQFSNSRSEMNVSTLELGDSALYLCASRGEKNEKLFFGSGTQLSVL.

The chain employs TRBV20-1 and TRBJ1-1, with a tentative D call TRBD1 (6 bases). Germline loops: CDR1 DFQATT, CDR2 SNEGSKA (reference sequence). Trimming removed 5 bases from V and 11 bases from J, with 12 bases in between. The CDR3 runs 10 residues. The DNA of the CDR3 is TGCAGTGCTTACAGGGCGGGGGCTTTCTTT. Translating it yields CSAYRAGAFF.

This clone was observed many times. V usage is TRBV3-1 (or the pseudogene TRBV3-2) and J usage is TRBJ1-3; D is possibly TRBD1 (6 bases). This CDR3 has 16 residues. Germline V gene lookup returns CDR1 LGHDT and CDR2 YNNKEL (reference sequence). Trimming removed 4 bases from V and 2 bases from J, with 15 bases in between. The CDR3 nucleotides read TGTGCCAGCAGCCCTAGGGGGAGGAGGGCTGGAAACACCATATATTTT. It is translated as CASSPRGRRAGNTIYF.

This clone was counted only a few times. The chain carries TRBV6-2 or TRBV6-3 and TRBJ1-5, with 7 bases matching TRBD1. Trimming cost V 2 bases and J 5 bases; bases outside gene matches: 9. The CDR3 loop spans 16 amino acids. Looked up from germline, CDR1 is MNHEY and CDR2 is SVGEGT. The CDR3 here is CASSYDSGGNDQPQHF. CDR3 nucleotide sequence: TGTGCCAGCAGTTACGACTCAGGGGGTAACGATCAGCCCCAGCATTTT.

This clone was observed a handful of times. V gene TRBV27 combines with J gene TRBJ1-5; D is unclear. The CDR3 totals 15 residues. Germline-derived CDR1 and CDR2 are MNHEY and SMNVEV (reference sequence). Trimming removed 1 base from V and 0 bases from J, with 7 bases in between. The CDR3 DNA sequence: TGTGCCAGCAGTTTATACGGCTATAGCAATCAGCCCCAGCATTTT. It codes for CASSLYGYSNQPQHF.

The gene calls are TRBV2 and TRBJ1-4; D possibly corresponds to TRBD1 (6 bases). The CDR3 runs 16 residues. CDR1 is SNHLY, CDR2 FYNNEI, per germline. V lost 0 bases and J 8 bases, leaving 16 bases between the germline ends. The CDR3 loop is CASSEAGGVGGEKLFF. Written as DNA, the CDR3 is TGTGCCAGCAGTGAAGCGGGGGGCGTGGGAGGGGAAAAACTGTTTTTT.

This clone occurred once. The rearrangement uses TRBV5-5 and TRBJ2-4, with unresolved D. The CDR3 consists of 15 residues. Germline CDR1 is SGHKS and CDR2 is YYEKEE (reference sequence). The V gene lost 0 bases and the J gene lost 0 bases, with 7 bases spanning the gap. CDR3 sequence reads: CASSLAVLAKNIQYF. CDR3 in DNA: TGTGCCAGCAGCTTGGCTGTTCTAGCCAAAAACATTCAGTACTTC.

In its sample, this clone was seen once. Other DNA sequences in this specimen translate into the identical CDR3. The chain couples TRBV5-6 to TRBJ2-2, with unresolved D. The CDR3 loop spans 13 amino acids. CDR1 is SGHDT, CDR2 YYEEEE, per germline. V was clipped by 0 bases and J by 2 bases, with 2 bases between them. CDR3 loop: CASSLGNTGELFF. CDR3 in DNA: TGTGCCAGCAGCTTGGGAAACACCGGGGAGCTGTTTTTT.

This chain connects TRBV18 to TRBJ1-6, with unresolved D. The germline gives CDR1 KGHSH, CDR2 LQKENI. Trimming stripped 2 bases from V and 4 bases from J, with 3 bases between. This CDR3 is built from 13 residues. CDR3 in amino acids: CASSPGYNSPLHF. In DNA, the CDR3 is TGTGCCAGCTCACCAGGGTATAATTCACCCCTCCACTTT.

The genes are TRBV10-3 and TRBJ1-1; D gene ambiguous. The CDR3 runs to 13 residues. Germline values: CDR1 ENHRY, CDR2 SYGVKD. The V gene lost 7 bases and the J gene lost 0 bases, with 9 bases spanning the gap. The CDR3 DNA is TGTGCCATCAATAACTGGATGAACACTGAAGCTTTCTTT. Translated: CAINNWMNTEAFF.

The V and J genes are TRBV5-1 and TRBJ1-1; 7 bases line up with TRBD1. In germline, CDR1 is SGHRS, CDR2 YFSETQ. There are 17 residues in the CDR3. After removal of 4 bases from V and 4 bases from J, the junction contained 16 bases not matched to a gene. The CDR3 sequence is CASSATRTGTSPTEAFF. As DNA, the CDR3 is TGCGCCAGCAGCGCGACGAGGACAGGAACATCTCCCACTGAAGCTTTCTTT. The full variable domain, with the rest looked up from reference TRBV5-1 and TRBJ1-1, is KAGVTQTPRYLIKTRGQQVTLSCSPISGHRSVSWYQQTPGQGLQFLFEYFSETQRNKGNFPGRFSGRQFSNSRSEMNVSTLELGDSALYLCASSATRTGTSPTEAFFGQGTRLTVV.

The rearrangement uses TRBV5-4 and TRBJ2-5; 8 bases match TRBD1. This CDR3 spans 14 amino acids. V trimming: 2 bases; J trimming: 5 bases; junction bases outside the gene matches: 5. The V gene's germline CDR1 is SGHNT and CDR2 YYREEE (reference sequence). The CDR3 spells CASSFRTGSETQYF. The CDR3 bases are TGTGCCAGCAGCTTCCGGACAGGGTCGGAGACCCAGTACTTC.

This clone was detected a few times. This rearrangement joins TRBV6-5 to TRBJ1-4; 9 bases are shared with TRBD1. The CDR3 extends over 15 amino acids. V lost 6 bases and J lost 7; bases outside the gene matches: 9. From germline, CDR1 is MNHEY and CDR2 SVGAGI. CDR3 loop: CASRNTGGWSEKLFF. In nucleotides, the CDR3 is TGTGCCAGCAGAAACACAGGGGGCTGGAGTGAAAAACTGTTTTTT.

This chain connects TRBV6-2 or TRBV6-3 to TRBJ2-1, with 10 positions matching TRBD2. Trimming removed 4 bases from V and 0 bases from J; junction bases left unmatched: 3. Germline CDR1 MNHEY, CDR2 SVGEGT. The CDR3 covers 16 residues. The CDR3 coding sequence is TGTGCCAGCAGTTCCGGGACTAGCGTCTCCTACAATGAGCAGTTCTTC. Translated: CASSSGTSVSYNEQFF.

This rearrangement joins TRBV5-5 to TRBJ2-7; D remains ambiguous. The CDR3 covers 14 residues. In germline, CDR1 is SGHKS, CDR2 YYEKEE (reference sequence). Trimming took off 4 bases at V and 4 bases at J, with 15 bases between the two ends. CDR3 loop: CASSRWESAYEQYF. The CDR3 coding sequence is TGTGCCAGCAGCCGGTGGGAATCGGCGTACGAGCAGTACTTC.

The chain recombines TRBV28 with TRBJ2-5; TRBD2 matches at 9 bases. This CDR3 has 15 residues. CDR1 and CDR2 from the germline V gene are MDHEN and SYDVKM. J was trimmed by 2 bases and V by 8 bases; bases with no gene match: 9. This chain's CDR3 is CASGLAGRGQETQYF. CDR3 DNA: TGTGCCAGCGGTCTAGCGGGAAGGGGGCAAGAGACCCAGTACTTC. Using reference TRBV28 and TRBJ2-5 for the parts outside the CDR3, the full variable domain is DVKVTQSSRYLVKRTGEKVFLECVQDMDHENMFWYRQDPGLGLRLIYFSYDVKMKEKGDIPEGYSVSREKKERFSLILESASTNQTSMYLCASGLAGRGQETQYFGPGTRLLVL.

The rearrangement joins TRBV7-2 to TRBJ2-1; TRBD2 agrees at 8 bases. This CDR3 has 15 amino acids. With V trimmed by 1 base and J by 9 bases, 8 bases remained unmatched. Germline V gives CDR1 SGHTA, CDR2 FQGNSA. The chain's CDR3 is CASSLVPGLDAEQFF. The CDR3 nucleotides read TGTGCCAGCAGCTTAGTCCCGGGACTAGATGCTGAGCAGTTCTTC.

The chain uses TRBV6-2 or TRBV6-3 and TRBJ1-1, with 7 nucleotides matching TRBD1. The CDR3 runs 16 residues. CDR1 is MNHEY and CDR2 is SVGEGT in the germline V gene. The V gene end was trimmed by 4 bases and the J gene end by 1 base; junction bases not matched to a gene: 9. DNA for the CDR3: TGTGCCAGCAGTTTTGCAGTGAACAGGGGGAACACTGAAGCTTTCTTT. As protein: CASSFAVNRGNTEAFF.

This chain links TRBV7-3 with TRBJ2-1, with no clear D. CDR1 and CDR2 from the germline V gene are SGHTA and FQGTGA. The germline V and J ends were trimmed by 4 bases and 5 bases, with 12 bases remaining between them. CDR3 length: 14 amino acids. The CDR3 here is CASSSRADNNEQFF. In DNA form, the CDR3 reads TGTGCCAGCAGCTCGCGTGCGGATAACAATGAGCAGTTCTTC.

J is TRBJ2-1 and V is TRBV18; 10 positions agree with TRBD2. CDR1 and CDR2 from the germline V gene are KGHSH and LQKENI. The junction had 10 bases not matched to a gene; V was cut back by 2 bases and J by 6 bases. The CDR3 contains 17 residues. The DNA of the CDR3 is TGTGCCAGCTCACCATTCACGGGGCTAGCGGGAGCCAATGAGCAGTTCTTC. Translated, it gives CASSPFTGLAGANEQFF.

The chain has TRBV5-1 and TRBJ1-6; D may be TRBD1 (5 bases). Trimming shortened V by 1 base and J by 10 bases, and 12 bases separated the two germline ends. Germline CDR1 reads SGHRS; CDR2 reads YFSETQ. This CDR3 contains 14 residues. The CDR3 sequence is CASSLTTGGSPLHF. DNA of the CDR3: TGCGCCAGCAGCTTGACGACCGGGGGATCACCCCTCCACTTT.

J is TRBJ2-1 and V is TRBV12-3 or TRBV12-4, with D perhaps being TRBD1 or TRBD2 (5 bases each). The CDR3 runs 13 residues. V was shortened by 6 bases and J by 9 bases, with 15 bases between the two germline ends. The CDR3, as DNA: TGTGCCAGCAGCCCTGTCGGGGCAGGTGAGCAGTTCTTC. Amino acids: CASSPVGAGEQFF.

The CDR3 DNA sequence: TGTGCCAGCAGCTTAGGGCCGCCGGGTTCCGACTATGGCTACACCTTC. It is translated as CASSLGPPGSDYGYTF. J is TRBJ1-2 and V is TRBV13; D gene uncertain. Germline V gives CDR1 PRHDT, CDR2 FYEKMQ (reference sequence). The CDR3 sequence is 16 residues long. The V gene lost 0 bases and the J gene lost 3 bases, with 14 bases spanning the gap.

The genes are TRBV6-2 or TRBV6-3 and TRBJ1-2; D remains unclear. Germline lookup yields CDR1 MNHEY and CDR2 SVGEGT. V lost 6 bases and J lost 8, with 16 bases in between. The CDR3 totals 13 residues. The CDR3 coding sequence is TGTGCCAGCAGCGCCATGGAGTTAGGAGGCTACACCTTC. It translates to CASSAMELGGYTF.

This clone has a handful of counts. The CDR3 region is CASSSTSGRGDTQYF. In nucleotides, the CDR3 is TGTGCCAGCAGTTCGACTAGCGGGAGGGGGGATACGCAGTATTTT. The rearrangement links TRBV28 to TRBJ2-3, with 14 bases identical to TRBD2. V was pared by 4 bases and J by 6 bases, with 3 bases of the junction left unmatched. The CDR3 spans 15 residues. CDR1 and CDR2 from the germline V gene are MDHEN and SYDVKM.

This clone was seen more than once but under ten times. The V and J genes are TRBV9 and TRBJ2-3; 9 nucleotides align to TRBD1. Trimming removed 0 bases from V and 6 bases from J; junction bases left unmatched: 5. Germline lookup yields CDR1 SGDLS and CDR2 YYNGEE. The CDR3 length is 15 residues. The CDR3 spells CASSVGTGEVDTQYF. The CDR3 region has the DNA TGTGCCAGCAGCGTAGGGACAGGGGAGGTGGATACGCAGTATTTT.

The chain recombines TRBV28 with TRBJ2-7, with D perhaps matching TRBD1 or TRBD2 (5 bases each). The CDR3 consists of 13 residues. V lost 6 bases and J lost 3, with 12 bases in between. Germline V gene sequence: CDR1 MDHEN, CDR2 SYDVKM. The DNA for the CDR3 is TGTGCCAGCAGCCTAGCAGGGAACTACGAGCAGTACTTC. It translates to CASSLAGNYEQYF.